The present T cell receptor beta chain was sequenced within a study of shared clonotypes between healthy human individuals. Study-wide results and caveats: Naive subsets generally exceeded memory subsets in estimated richness.

Data came from immunoSEQ multiplex PCR; TCRdb stores just in-frame clones and leaves some out. The sample has over a million clones, around 82% seen once. V was trimmed by 3 bases and J by 4 bases, leaving 15 bases between them. Germline CDR1 KGHSH, CDR2 LQKENI. This CDR3 has 15 amino acids. Details on this clone: What it binds is unknown.

The chain uses TRBV18 and TRBJ1-2; maybe TRBD1 (5 bases). This receptor was identified in a man younger than 35 in good health. Some clones in this sample may be carry-over from other donors' samples. The sequenced sample was memory CD4+ T cells from PBMCs. The sample's subset: CD45RA-negative fraction. CDR3 bases: TGTGCCAGCTCACCGGGGCAGAGGGGAATCTATGGCTACACCTTC. Translated, it gives CASSPGQRGIYGYTF.